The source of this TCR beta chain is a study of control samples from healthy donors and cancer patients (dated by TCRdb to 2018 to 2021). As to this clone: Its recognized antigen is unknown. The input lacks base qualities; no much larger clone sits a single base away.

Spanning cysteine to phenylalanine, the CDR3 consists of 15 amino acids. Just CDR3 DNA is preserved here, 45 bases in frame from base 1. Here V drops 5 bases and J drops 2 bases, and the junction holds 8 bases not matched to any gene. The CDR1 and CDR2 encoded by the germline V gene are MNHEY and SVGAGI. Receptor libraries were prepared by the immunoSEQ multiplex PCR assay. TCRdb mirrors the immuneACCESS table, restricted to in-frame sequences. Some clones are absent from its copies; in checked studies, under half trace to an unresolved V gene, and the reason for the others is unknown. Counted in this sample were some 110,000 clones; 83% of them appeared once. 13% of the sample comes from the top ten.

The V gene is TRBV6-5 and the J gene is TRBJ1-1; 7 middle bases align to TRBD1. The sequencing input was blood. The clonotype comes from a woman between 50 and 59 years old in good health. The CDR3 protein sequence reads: CASSPTGTANTEAFF. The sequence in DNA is TGTGCCAGCAGTCCGACCGGGACAGCCAACACTGAAGCTTTCTTT.